These 19 T cell receptor beta chains were sequenced from one sample in a study of shared clonotypes between healthy human individuals. TCRdb's copy holds only in-frame clones and misses some; the assay was immunoSEQ multiplex PCR. The sample includes about 1,900,000 clones, approximately 95% of them seen just once. CD45RO-negative cells were positively selected for CCR7, leaving out terminally differentiated effector memory CD45RA+ cells. The sequenced sample consisted of naive CD8+ T cells sorted from blood. The receptors derive from a young man in good health.

The chain recombines TRBV27 with TRBJ2-7, with 7 positions matching TRBD2. The length of the CDR3 is 15 residues. V shed 5 bases and J 4 bases; nucleotides not matched to a gene: 11. Looked up from germline, CDR1 is MNHEY and CDR2 is SMNVEV (reference sequence). The CDR3 protein is CASSLREDPRYEQYF. The CDR3 DNA reads TGTGCCAGCAGTCTCCGGGAGGACCCCCGTTACGAGCAGTACTTC.

This rearrangement joins TRBV19 to TRBJ2-2; D not certain. The CDR3 loop spans 14 amino acids. The germline V and J ends were trimmed by 0 bases and 8 bases, with 10 bases remaining between them. Germline assignment: CDR1 LNHDA and CDR2 SQIVND (reference sequence). The CDR3 sequence is CASSIDPEGGELFF. The CDR3 coding sequence is TGTGCCAGTAGTATAGATCCCGAAGGTGGGGAGCTGTTTTTT.

The V gene is TRBV19, the J gene TRBJ2-7, with D perhaps TRBD1 (6 bases). This CDR3 spans 15 amino acids. Germline CDR1 reads LNHDA; CDR2 reads SQIVND (reference sequence). With 2 bases removed from V and 2 bases from J, the gap between germline ends came to 13 bases. CDR3 amino acids: CASSISIGTPYEQYF. The CDR3 coding sequence is TGTGCCAGTAGTATATCTATCGGGACACCCTACGAGCAGTACTTC.

In the case of this clone: Distinct nucleotide sequences in the sample also encode this CDR3. V and J are TRBV4-1 and TRBJ2-7, with D perhaps TRBD2 (5 bases). This CDR3 region has 14 residues. Looked up from germline, CDR1 is MGHRA and CDR2 is YSYEKL. Trimming stripped 1 base from V and 2 bases from J, with 9 bases between. The CDR3 DNA sequence: TGCGCCAGCAGCCAAGTGGTCGGGACCTACGAGCAGTACTTC. Its protein product is CASSQVVGTYEQYF.

This sequence joins TRBV4-1 and TRBJ2-1; D remains ambiguous. Deletions cut 4 bases from V and 2 bases from J, with 9 bases between. The CDR3 is made up of 14 amino acids. Germline V CDR1 and CDR2: MGHRA, YSYEKL. The CDR3 protein is CASSPPLAYNEQFF. CDR3 DNA sequence: TGCGCCAGCAGCCCCCCTCTAGCCTACAATGAGCAGTTCTTC.

This clone was observed a few times. The same CDR3 arises from other DNA sequences in this sample as well. This rearrangement joins TRBV9 to TRBJ2-7; 9 nucleotides line up with TRBD1. CDR3 length equals 14 residues. V lost 0 bases, J lost 4 bases, and 2 bases stayed unmatched. Germline assignment: CDR1 SGDLS and CDR2 YYNGEE. This CDR3 reads CASSVGGTGYEQYF. DNA for the CDR3: TGTGCCAGCAGCGTAGGAGGGACAGGGTACGAGCAGTACTTC. Full variable domain (missing parts from reference TRBV9 and TRBJ2-7): DSGVTQTPKHLITATGQRVTLRCSPRSGDLSVYWYQQSLDQGLQFLIQYYNGEERAKGNILERFSAQQFPDLHSELNLSSLELGDSALYFCASSVGGTGYEQYFGPGTRLTVT.

The chain links TRBV6-6 to TRBJ2-7; D gene uncertain. CDR1 is MNHNY and CDR2 is SVGAGI in the germline V gene (reference sequence). The CDR3 contains 12 residues. Trimming cost V 10 bases and J 2 bases, with 12 bases left between them. This CDR3 is CAISPSAYEQYF. CDR3 DNA: TGTGCCATCTCTCCGTCCGCCTACGAGCAGTACTTC.

Comments on this clone: The sample has other DNA sequences that encode this CDR3 too. The chain uses TRBV12-5 and TRBJ2-7; the D is unclear. V was trimmed by 1 base and J by 1 base, leaving 5 bases between them. Looked up from germline, CDR1 is LGHNT and CDR2 is FRNRAP. CDR3 length equals 13 residues. CDR3 amino acids: CASGLGTSYEQYF. The CDR3 nucleotides are TGTGCTAGTGGTTTGGGCACTTCCTACGAGCAGTACTTC.

This chain joins TRBV5-6 and TRBJ1-3; D is unclear. V lost 1 base and J 0 bases, leaving 11 bases between the germline ends. This CDR3 comprises 16 residues. Per the germline V gene, CDR1 is SGHDT and CDR2 is YYEEEE. CDR3 sequence: CASSLRNRNSGNTIYF. The DNA for the CDR3 is TGTGCCAGCAGCTTGAGAAACCGAAACTCTGGAAACACCATATATTTT.

The rearrangement joins TRBV5-6 to TRBJ2-7; tentatively, D is TRBD1 (6 bases). This CDR3 has 14 amino acids. Looked up from germline, CDR1 is SGHDT and CDR2 is YYEEEE. V was pared by 1 base and J by 3 bases, with 11 bases between. CDR3 in amino acids: CASSLLPDSYEQYF. The CDR3 region has the DNA TGTGCCAGCAGCTTGTTACCGGACAGCTACGAGCAGTACTTC.

The rearrangement links TRBV7-9 to TRBJ2-1; D gene uncertain. V lost 2 bases and J 8 bases, leaving 13 bases between the germline ends. Germline V CDR1 and CDR2: SEHNR, FQNEAQ (reference sequence). The CDR3 totals 14 residues. For the CDR3, the DNA is TGTGCCAGCAGCTTAACGGTGGTGTCCCATGAGCAGTTCTTC. It codes for CASSLTVVSHEQFF.

The J gene is TRBJ2-3, the V gene TRBV9; 7 bases agree with TRBD1. The germline CDR1 and CDR2 sequences are SGDLS and YYNGEE. There are 15 residues in the CDR3. Unmatched junction bases numbered 7, after V lost 2 bases and J lost 4 bases. CDR3 sequence (DNA): TGTGCCAGCAGCGTTCTTACAGGGGATTCAGATACGCAGTATTTT. This encodes CASSVLTGDSDTQYF.

Turning to this clone: The same CDR3 is also encoded by other DNA sequences in this sample. The chain carries TRBV2 and TRBJ2-7; D is possibly TRBD1 (5 bases). Germline CDR1 and CDR2: SNHLY and FYNNEI. Trimming cost V 4 bases and J 4 bases, with 5 bases left between them. The CDR3 spans 11 residues. CDR3 DNA: TGTGCCAGCAGTGCAGGGTACGAGCAGTACTTC. Encoded protein: CASSAGYEQYF.

This chain joins TRBV6-6 and TRBJ1-2; 7 nucleotides align to TRBD1. The V and J ends lost 0 bases and 4 bases, in that order; junction bases with no gene match: 5. This CDR3 has 15 amino acids. Germline V gene sequence: CDR1 MNHNY, CDR2 SVGAGI (reference sequence). The DNA for the CDR3 is TGTGCCAGCAGTTACTCGGGGGACAGAGCCTATGGCTACACCTTC. Translating it yields CASSYSGDRAYGYTF.

The V and J genes are TRBV5-5 and TRBJ2-7, with 12 bases that match TRBD1. Germline V lookup: CDR1 SGHKS, CDR2 YYEKEE (reference sequence). The CDR3 is 19 amino acids. J lost 4 bases, V lost 0 bases, and 14 bases had no gene match. CDR3 residues: CASSLGPGQGALAVYEQYF. The CDR3 coding sequence is TGTGCCAGCAGCTTGGGACCGGGACAGGGGGCGTTGGCCGTATACGAGCAGTACTTC.

This CDR3 is CASSPDRDRGYEQYF. Here the CDR3 DNA reads TGTGCCAGCAGCCCAGATAGGGACAGGGGCTACGAGCAGTACTTC. V gene TRBV7-9 combines with J gene TRBJ2-7; TRBD1 matches at 10 bases. The CDR3 has 15 residues. Germline V gene sequence: CDR1 SEHNR, CDR2 FQNEAQ (reference sequence). The V gene end was trimmed by 5 bases and the J gene end by 3 bases; junction bases not matched to a gene: 7.

V is TRBV4-1 and J is TRBJ2-7, with D perhaps TRBD2 (5 bases). CDR1 MGHRA and CDR2 YSYEKL come from the germline V gene. V dropped 3 bases and J dropped 2 bases, with 14 bases sitting between them. This CDR3 contains 15 residues. CDR3 residues: CASSQRGGATYEQYF. DNA for the CDR3: TGCGCCAGCAGCCAGCGAGGAGGCGCGACCTACGAGCAGTACTTC.

The gene calls are TRBV4-1 and TRBJ2-7, with unresolved D. V lost 1 base and J lost 0, with 4 bases in between. The CDR3 covers 13 residues. Germline-derived CDR1 and CDR2 are MGHRA and YSYEKL. In DNA, the CDR3 is TGCGCCAGCAGCCAAGTTAACTCCTACGAGCAGTACTTC. Protein product: CASSQVNSYEQYF.

This clone appeared a few times. The sample holds other DNA sequences that translate to the same CDR3. The rearrangement links TRBV7-2 to TRBJ2-7, with unresolved D. The V end was cut by 3 bases, the J end by 2 bases, with 5 bases between. The CDR3 is 12 amino acids. Germline-derived CDR1 and CDR2 are SGHTA and FQGNSA. In DNA, the CDR3 is TGTGCCAGCAGCTTGGGTACCTACGAGCAGTACTTC. This translates into CASSLGTYEQYF.